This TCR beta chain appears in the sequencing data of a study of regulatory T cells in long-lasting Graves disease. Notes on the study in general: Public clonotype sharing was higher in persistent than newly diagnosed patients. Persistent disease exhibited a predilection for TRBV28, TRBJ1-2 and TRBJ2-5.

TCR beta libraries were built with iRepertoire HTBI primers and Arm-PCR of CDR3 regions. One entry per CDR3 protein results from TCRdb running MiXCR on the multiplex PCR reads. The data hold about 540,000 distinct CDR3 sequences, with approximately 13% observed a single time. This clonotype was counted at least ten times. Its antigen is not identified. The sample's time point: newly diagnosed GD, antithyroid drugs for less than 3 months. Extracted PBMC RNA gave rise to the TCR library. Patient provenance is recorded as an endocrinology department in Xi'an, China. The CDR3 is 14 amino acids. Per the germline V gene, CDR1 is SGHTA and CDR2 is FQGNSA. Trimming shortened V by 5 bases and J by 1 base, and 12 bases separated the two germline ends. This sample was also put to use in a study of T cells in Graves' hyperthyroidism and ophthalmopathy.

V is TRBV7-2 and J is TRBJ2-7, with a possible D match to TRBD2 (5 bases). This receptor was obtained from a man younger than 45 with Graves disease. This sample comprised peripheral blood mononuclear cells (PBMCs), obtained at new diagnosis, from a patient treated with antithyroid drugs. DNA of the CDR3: TGTGCCAGCAGCCAAAGGAGCGGTTCCTACGAGCAGTACTTC. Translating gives CASSQRSGSYEQYF.